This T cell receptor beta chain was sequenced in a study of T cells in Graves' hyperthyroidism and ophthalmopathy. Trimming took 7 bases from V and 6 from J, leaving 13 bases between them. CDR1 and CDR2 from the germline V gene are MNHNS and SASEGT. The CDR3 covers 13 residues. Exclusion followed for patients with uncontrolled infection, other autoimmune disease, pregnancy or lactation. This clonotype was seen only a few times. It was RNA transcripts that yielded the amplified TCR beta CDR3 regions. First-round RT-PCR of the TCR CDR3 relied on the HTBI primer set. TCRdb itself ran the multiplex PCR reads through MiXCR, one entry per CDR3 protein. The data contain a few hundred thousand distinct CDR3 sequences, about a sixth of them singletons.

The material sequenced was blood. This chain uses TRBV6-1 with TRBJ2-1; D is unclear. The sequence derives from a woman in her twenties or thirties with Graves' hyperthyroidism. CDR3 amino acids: CASIRALSNEQFF. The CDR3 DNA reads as TGTGCCAGCATAAGGGCCCTTAGCAATGAGCAGTTCTTC.